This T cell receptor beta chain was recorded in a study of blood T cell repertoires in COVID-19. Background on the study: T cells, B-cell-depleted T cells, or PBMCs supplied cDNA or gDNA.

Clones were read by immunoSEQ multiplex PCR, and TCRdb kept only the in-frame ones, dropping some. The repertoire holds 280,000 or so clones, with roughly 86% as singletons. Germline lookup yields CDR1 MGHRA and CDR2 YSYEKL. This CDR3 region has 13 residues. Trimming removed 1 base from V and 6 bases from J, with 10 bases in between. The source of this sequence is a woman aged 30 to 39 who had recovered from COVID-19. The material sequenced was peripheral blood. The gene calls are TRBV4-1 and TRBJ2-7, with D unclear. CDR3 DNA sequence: TGCGCCAGCAGCCAAGCCCCGGGTCTCGAGCAGTACTTC. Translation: CASSQAPGLEQYF.